This entry lists 23 T cell receptor beta chains sequenced from one sample in a study of blood T cells in healthy people across ages. Sample-barcoded 5' priming and a J-beta primer mix drove a second PCR of about 6 to 12 cycles. Each CDR3 protein gets one entry after TCRdb re-called the 5' RACE reads with MiXCR. The table shows about 800,000 distinct CDR3 sequences, with approximately 25% occurring only once. The data were also submitted as part of a second study, on T cells of mothers and their children.

The sequencing sample was made of blood. The receptors stem from a boy aged 5-17 years in good health.

The chain joins TRBV7-9 to TRBJ2-7; no clear D. Germline V gene data show CDR1 as SEHNR and CDR2 as FQNEAQ (reference sequence). The CDR3 has 12 residues. Here the CDR3 reads CTVNLPTYEQYF. CDR3 DNA: TGTACTGTCAATCTCCCGACCTACGAGCAGTACTTC. Variable domain in full (rest from reference TRBV7-9 and TRBJ2-7): DTGVSQNPRHKITKRGQNVTFRCDPISEHNRLYWYRQTLGQGPEFLTYFQNEAQLEKSRLLSDRFSAERPKGSFSTLEIQRTEQGDSAMYLCTVNLPTYEQYFGPGTRLTVT.

This clonotype was observed a few times. The CDR3 protein is CRGQVHQETQYF. The CDR3 bases are TGCAGGGGACAGGTGCACCAAGAGACCCAGTACTTC. V gene TRBV29-1 combines with J gene TRBJ2-5, with 8 positions matching TRBD1. The CDR3 extends over 12 amino acids. Germline V CDR1 and CDR2: SQVTM, ANQGSEA.

With regard to this clonotype: Given a much more abundant clone one base away, this may be a read error. The chain recombines TRBV28 with TRBJ2-7, with 11 bases aligning to TRBD2. Trimming took 5 bases from V and 2 from J; bases not matched to a gene: 2. This CDR3 region has 14 residues. Per the germline V gene, CDR1 is MDHEN and CDR2 is SYDVKM. The CDR3 loop is CASSTGLAAYEQYF. In DNA, the CDR3 is TGTGCCAGCAGTACGGGACTAGCGGCCTACGAGCAGTACTTC.

The J gene is TRBJ2-7, the V gene TRBV12-3 or TRBV12-4; D may be TRBD2 (5 bases). The CDR3 is 13 residues long. V shed 6 bases and J shed 4 bases, with 13 bases lying between them. CDR3: CASRSGALYEQYF. CDR3 bases: TGTGCCAGCAGAAGCGGCGCCCTGTACGAGCAGTACTTC.

A few counts support this clonotype. The rearrangement links TRBV27 to TRBJ2-5; D not certain. TRBJ2-7 matches the DNA end more closely, so the J call is doubtful. Germline lookup yields CDR1 MNHEY and CDR2 SMNVEV (reference sequence). The length of the CDR3 is 15 residues. The CDR3 DNA reads TGTGCCACCTCGCTGTACGGACCTAGGGCCGGCGAGCAGTACTTC. Translated, it gives CATSLYGPRAGEQYF.

In this sample, this clonotype turned up a few times. This sequence joins TRBV20-1 and TRBJ2-7; D unclear. CDR1 DFQATT and CDR2 SNEGSKA come from the germline V gene (reference sequence). Trimming pared 5 bases from V and 2 bases from J, leaving 7 bases between. This CDR3 has 11 amino acids. The CDR3 coding sequence is TGCAGTGCTCCCACTACCTACGAGCAGTACTTC. It is translated as CSAPTTYEQYF.

This clonotype showed up just a few times. The chain carries TRBV5-7 and TRBJ1-2; D might be TRBD1 (6 bases). TRBV5-7 is labeled an ORF, and its function is uncertain. The CDR3 is 18 residues long. V was shortened by 0 bases and J by 5 bases, with 23 bases between the two germline ends. CDR3 residues: CASSLARFRAGVEYGYTF. The CDR3 DNA sequence: TGTGCCAGCAGCTTGGCCAGGTTTAGGGCAGGGGTAGAATATGGCTACACCTTC.

The chain is built from TRBV27 and TRBJ1-2; 8 positions match TRBD1. V shed 5 bases and J 6 bases; nucleotides not matched to a gene: 5. The CDR3 sequence is 13 residues long. Germline V lookup: CDR1 MNHEY, CDR2 SMNVEV (reference sequence). The CDR3 DNA is TGTGCCAGCAGTCTAACGACAGGGGATGGCTACACCTTC. Translating gives CASSLTTGDGYTF.

This clonotype was counted at least ten times. The chain joins TRBV7-9 to TRBJ2-7; 9 positions agree with TRBD2. V lost 2 bases, J lost 0 bases, and 8 bases stayed unmatched. CDR1 is SEHNR and CDR2 is FQNEAQ in the germline V gene (reference sequence). The CDR3 extends over 17 amino acids. CDR3 coding DNA: TGTGCCAGCAGCTTATTTAGCACTAGCGGGTACTCCTACGAGCAGTACTTC. This sequence encodes CASSLFSTSGYSYEQYF.

The chain joins TRBV5-6 to TRBJ2-1; 11 bases are shared with TRBD2. Germline lookup yields CDR1 SGHDT and CDR2 YYEEEE. The V and J ends lost 3 bases and 8 bases, in that order; junction bases with no gene match: 10. There are 16 residues in the CDR3. As DNA, the CDR3 is TGTGCCAGCAGCTCCCGACTAGCGGGGTTTGGGGATGAGCAGTTCTTC. Residues: CASSSRLAGFGDEQFF. The full variable domain, rest sourced from reference TRBV5-6 and TRBJ2-1, is DAGVTQSPTHLIKTRGQQVTLRCSPKSGHDTVSWYQQALGQGPQFIFQYYEEEERQRGNFPDRFSGHQFPNYSSELNVNALLLGDSALYLCASSSRLAGFGDEQFFGPGTRLTVL.

This chain's CDR3 is CAWRQGSNQPQHF. The CDR3 coding sequence is TGTGCCTGGAGACAGGGGTCCAATCAGCCCCAGCATTTT. The rearrangement joins TRBV30 to TRBJ1-5; 7 bases line up with TRBD1. The V gene's germline CDR1 is GTSNPN and CDR2 SVGIG (reference sequence). After removal of 3 bases from V and 3 bases from J, the junction contained 2 bases not matched to a gene. The CDR3 sequence is 13 residues long.

CDR3 coding DNA: TGCAGCGTTGAAGTTGGTGGGACAGCCCTAGCCAAAAACATTCAGTACTTC. Translation gives CSVEVGGTALAKNIQYF. The chain links TRBV29-1 to TRBJ2-4; 7 bases map to TRBD1. The V gene's germline CDR1 is SQVTM and CDR2 ANQGSEA. Losses at the gene ends were 1 base for V and 0 bases for J; bases not matched to a gene: 9. This CDR3 has 17 amino acids.

The CDR3 is CASSPTAQGPPPTF. DNA for the CDR3: TGTGCCAGCTCACCGACCGCGCAGGGACCCCCTCCCACCTTC. This chain joins TRBV18 and TRBJ1-2, with a weak D call TRBD1 (5 bases). The germline V and J ends were trimmed by 3 bases and 13 bases, with 21 bases remaining between them. Germline assignment: CDR1 KGHSH and CDR2 LQKENI. This CDR3 is built from 14 residues.

This chain links TRBV7-3 with TRBJ2-2; 12 nucleotides match TRBD2. CDR1 SGHTA and CDR2 FQGTGA come from the germline V gene. V lost 3 bases to trimming and J lost 5 bases; unmatched junction nucleotides: 4. This CDR3 is built from 16 residues. CDR3 protein: CASSFLAGGLTGELFF. Written as DNA, the CDR3 is TGTGCCAGCAGCTTCCTAGCGGGGGGGCTGACCGGGGAGCTGTTTTTT.

This clonotype has a handful of counts. V is TRBV15 and J is TRBJ2-2; TRBD1 agrees at 8 bases. After removal of 3 bases from V and 7 bases from J, the junction contained 7 bases not matched to a gene. CDR3 length: 15 amino acids. CDR1 is LNHNV, CDR2 YYDKDF, per germline (reference sequence). Here the CDR3 reads CATSRAGGSGGELFF. In DNA, the CDR3 is TGTGCCACCAGCAGGGCAGGGGGCTCCGGCGGGGAGCTGTTTTTT.

In this sample, this clonotype turned up once. This sequence joins TRBV29-1 and TRBJ2-1, with 8 nucleotides matching TRBD1. Matching the DNA end better, TRBJ2-7 makes the J call doubtful. The CDR3 loop spans 13 amino acids. The germline V gene encodes CDR1 SQVTM and CDR2 ANQGSEA. CDR3 in amino acids: CSAKDRVDYEQYF. CDR3 coding DNA: TGCAGCGCCAAGGACAGGGTTGACTACGAGCAGTACTTC.

This clonotype was detected a few times. The chain recombines TRBV24-1 with TRBJ2-7; weak D call: TRBD1 (6 bases). The germline gives CDR1 KGHDR, CDR2 SFDVKD. The CDR3 runs to 13 residues. V was pared by 6 bases and J by 3 bases, with 11 bases between. The CDR3 is CATSTGRGYEQYF. The CDR3 nucleotides are TGTGCCACCAGTACCGGCAGGGGCTACGAGCAGTACTTC.

This clonotype has a handful of counts. The chain joins TRBV9 to TRBJ1-5; D not resolved. CDR1 SGDLS and CDR2 YYNGEE come from the germline V gene. The CDR3 has 15 amino acids. With 4 bases removed from V and 0 bases from J, the gap between germline ends came to 11 bases. For the CDR3, the DNA is TGTGCCAGCAGCACGGGTCTGCTTAGCAATCAGCCCCAGCATTTT. This sequence encodes CASSTGLLSNQPQHF.

With regard to this clonotype: Since no conserved phenylalanine or tryptophan closes the CDR3, a read error is the likely cause. V usage is TRBV12-3 or TRBV12-4 and J usage is TRBJ2-1; D perhaps matches TRBD2 (6 bases). The CDR3 totals 15 residues. V was pared by 3 bases and J by 7 bases, with 16 bases between. The DNA for the CDR3 is TGTGCCAGCAGTTTTGGCGGGACCCTTCGGAATGAGCAGTTCCTC. It specifies CASSFGGTLRNEQFL.

The chain is built from TRBV7-3 and TRBJ2-5; D gene ambiguous. The V end lost 1 base, the J end lost 1 base, and 19 bases lay between the germline ends. CDR3 size: 18 residues. Germline assignment: CDR1 SGHTA and CDR2 FQGTGA. The CDR3 DNA sequence: TGTGCCAGCAGCTTAATAGTAGCCGGTAGTGGGATCCAAGAGACCCAGTACTTC. It translates to CASSLIVAGSGIQETQYF. The variable domain in full, with the rest retrieved from reference TRBV7-3 and TRBJ2-5, is GAGVSQTPSNKVTEKGKYVELRCDPISGHTALYWYRQSLGQGPEFLIYFQGTGAADDSGLPNDRFFAVRPEGSVSTLKIQRTERGDSAVYLCASSLIVAGSGIQETQYFGPGTRLLVL.

The V and J genes are TRBV5-1 and TRBJ2-5, with 7 bases matching TRBD2. The CDR3 length is 15 residues. Germline trimming cut 0 bases from V and 2 bases from J; bases unmatched to any gene: 4. In germline, CDR1 is SGHRS, CDR2 YFSETQ. CDR3 bases: TGCGCCAGCAGCTTGGGCGGGAGTGGGCAAGAGACCCAGTACTTC. Its translation is CASSLGGSGQETQYF.

The chain has TRBV11-2 and TRBJ2-6, with D tentatively TRBD1 (7 bases). The CDR3 contains 20 residues. CDR1 and CDR2 from the germline V gene are SGHAT and FQNNGV. V shed 2 bases and J shed 0 bases, with 20 bases lying between them. The DNA for the CDR3 is TGTGCCAGCAGCTTACGACAGGGACTCGGATCATTCTCTGGGGCCAACGTCCTGACTTTC. Translation: CASSLRQGLGSFSGANVLTF. Together with reference TRBV11-2 and TRBJ2-6, the CDR3 gives the full variable domain: EAGVAQSPRYKIIEKRQSVAFWCNPISGHATLYWYQQILGQGPKLLIQFQNNGVVDDSQLPKDRFSAERLKGVDSTLKIQPAKLEDSAVYLCASSLRQGLGSFSGANVLTFGAGSRLTVL.

A few counts support this clonotype. This chain joins TRBV14 and TRBJ2-7, with 9 bases identical to TRBD2. The length of the CDR3 is 16 residues. Per the germline V gene, CDR1 is SGHDN and CDR2 is FVKESK. With V trimmed by 1 base and J by 4 bases, 8 bases remained unmatched. The CDR3 region is CASSQVEVAGVYEQYF. The DNA for the CDR3 is TGTGCCAGCAGCCAAGTCGAGGTAGCGGGAGTGTACGAGCAGTACTTC.